What follows are 22 T cell receptor beta chains derived from one specimen sequenced in a study of long-term antiretroviral therapy in people with HIV. An immunoSEQ assay, version v3.0, was performed at survey level. The assay was immunoSEQ multiplex PCR, and TCRdb's table has in-frame clones only and misses some. The table has about 39,000 clones, about 90% seen once. The sequencing used unsorted PBMCs, collected 1.2 years after starting antiretroviral therapy. These receptors were taken from a woman in her 50s with HIV.

The V gene is TRBV6-4, the J gene TRBJ2-3; TRBD2 might be the D (5 bases). V lost 6 bases and J 2 bases, leaving 15 bases between the germline ends. The germline V gene encodes CDR1 MRHNA and CDR2 SNTAGT. The CDR3 contains 15 residues. The CDR3 nucleotides read TGTGCCAGCAGACCGACCGGAGGATTCACAGATACGCAGTATTTT. Encoded protein: CASRPTGGFTDTQYF.

This chain joins TRBV11-1 and TRBJ2-1, with D possibly called TRBD1 or TRBD2 (5 bases each). V lost 2 bases and J 5 bases, leaving 16 bases between the germline ends. Looked up from germline, CDR1 is SGHAT and CDR2 is FQDESV (reference sequence). CDR3 length: 16 amino acids. The CDR3 sequence is CASSLTAMWGNNEQFF. CDR3 DNA: TGTGCCAGCAGCTTAACCGCGATGTGGGGGAACAATGAGCAGTTCTTC.

The CDR3 DNA reads as TGTGCCAGCAGCTATCAGGGAGGGTCCTACAATGAGCAGTTCTTC. Residues: CASSYQGGSYNEQFF. V is TRBV11-2 and J is TRBJ2-1, with 7 bases lining up with TRBD2. The CDR3 extends over 15 amino acids. The germline CDR1 and CDR2 sequences are SGHAT and FQNNGV. V shed 4 bases, J shed 1 base, and the junction held 4 bases outside the gene matches.

CDR3 bases: TGCAGCGTCCCCGCGGGGGGGTCGCGAGATACGCAGTATTTT. Encoded protein: CSVPAGGSRDTQYF. The rearrangement links TRBV29-1 to TRBJ2-3; 9 bases align to TRBD2. CDR3 length: 14 amino acids. V lost 6 bases and J lost 5; bases outside the gene matches: 9. The germline V gene encodes CDR1 SQVTM and CDR2 ANQGSEA.

The chain combines TRBV12-5 with TRBJ2-7; 13 positions agree with TRBD2. The germline V gene encodes CDR1 LGHNT and CDR2 FRNRAP. This CDR3 contains 19 residues. The J segment lost 0 bases and the V segment lost 3 bases, leaving 11 bases of the junction unmatched. The CDR3 protein is CASGLGVGLAGSSSYEQYF. The DNA of the CDR3 is TGTGCTAGTGGTTTAGGTGTGGGACTAGCGGGGTCTAGCTCCTACGAGCAGTACTTC.

The chain links TRBV9 to TRBJ1-4; D gene uncertain. This CDR3 is 14 amino acids long. Deletions cut 3 bases from V and 8 bases from J, with 14 bases between. Germline CDR1 SGDLS, CDR2 YYNGEE. The CDR3 here is CASSAGLMGEKLFF. The DNA for the CDR3 is TGTGCCAGCAGCGCGGGCCTGATGGGAGAAAAACTGTTTTTT. The full variable domain, with the rest looked up from reference TRBV9 and TRBJ1-4, is DSGVTQTPKHLITATGQRVTLRCSPRSGDLSVYWYQQSLDQGLQFLIQYYNGEERAKGNILERFSAQQFPDLHSELNLSSLELGDSALYFCASSAGLMGEKLFFGSGTQLSVL.

This chain joins TRBV19 and TRBJ2-7, with D possibly TRBD2 on 5 matching bases. Trimming pared 8 bases from V and 2 bases from J, leaving 13 bases between. The CDR3 is 13 amino acids. Per the germline V gene, CDR1 is LNHDA and CDR2 is SQIVND (reference sequence). The chain's CDR3 is CASGESGPYEQYF. The CDR3 DNA is TGTGCCAGTGGGGAAAGCGGTCCCTACGAGCAGTACTTC.

The V call is TRBV19, the J call TRBJ2-3, with TRBD2 identical over 8 bases. Per the germline V gene, CDR1 is LNHDA and CDR2 is SQIVND (reference sequence). The CDR3 is made up of 15 amino acids. The V gene end was trimmed by 3 bases and the J gene end by 6 bases; junction bases not matched to a gene: 8. The CDR3 reads CASSMVGGASDTQYF. In DNA form, the CDR3 reads TGTGCCAGTAGTATGGTCGGGGGGGCTTCGGATACGCAGTATTTT.

The chain has TRBV5-1 and TRBJ2-1; D call uncertain. Germline CDR1 is SGHRS and CDR2 is YFSETQ. Trimming left V 4 bases short and J 9 bases short, with 11 bases between. This CDR3 comprises 12 residues. The CDR3 region has the DNA TGCGCCAGCAGCAAAGAAGGTTTTGAGCAGTTCTTC. This gives the protein CASSKEGFEQFF.

The chain links TRBV5-1 to TRBJ2-3, with 12 bases lining up with TRBD2. The CDR3 has 15 residues. Germline V gives CDR1 SGHRS, CDR2 YFSETQ. After removal of 4 bases from V and 3 bases from J, the junction contained 3 bases not matched to a gene. The CDR3 nucleotides read TGCGCCAGCAGCACCGGACTAGCGGGGACAGATACGCAGTATTTT. It is translated as CASSTGLAGTDTQYF. Together with reference TRBV5-1 and TRBJ2-3, the CDR3 gives the full variable domain: KAGVTQTPRYLIKTRGQQVTLSCSPISGHRSVSWYQQTPGQGLQFLFEYFSETQRNKGNFPGRFSGRQFSNSRSEMNVSTLELGDSALYLCASSTGLAGTDTQYFGPGTRLTVL.

The rearrangement joins TRBV28 to TRBJ2-7; no clear D gene. Germline V gene lookup returns CDR1 MDHEN and CDR2 SYDVKM. This CDR3 comprises 13 residues. Trimming pared 4 bases from V and 7 bases from J, leaving 14 bases between. The CDR3, as DNA: TGTGCCAGCAGTTCGGGTCCTCAAAGGGAGCAGTACTTC. This gives the protein CASSSGPQREQYF.

This clone was counted a single time. The CDR3 nucleotides read TGTGCCAGCAGTGAAGGTAGGGCAGCTTCCTACGAGCAGTACTTC. Its protein is CASSEGRAASYEQYF. The chain couples TRBV6-1 to TRBJ2-7, with D unresolved. Trimming pared 1 base from V and 1 base from J, leaving 11 bases between. The CDR3 length is 15 residues. CDR1 is MNHNS, CDR2 SASEGT, per germline.

The chain links TRBV11-2 to TRBJ1-1; no reliable D call. The germline V and J ends were trimmed by 0 bases and 5 bases, with 7 bases remaining between them. Germline values: CDR1 SGHAT, CDR2 FQNNGV. The CDR3 covers 13 residues. In nucleotides, the CDR3 is TGTGCCAGCAGCTTAGATTTACCGACTGAAGCTTTCTTT. Its translation is CASSLDLPTEAFF.

This chain joins TRBV14 and TRBJ1-3; 7 bases match TRBD1. From germline, CDR1 is SGHDN and CDR2 FVKESK. J gave up 3 bases and V 3 bases, and 11 bases lay outside the gene matches. The CDR3 consists of 17 residues. The DNA of the CDR3 is TGTGCCAGCAGCCAGGGGGACAGTCCTGCCATTGGAAACACCATATATTTT. Protein product: CASSQGDSPAIGNTIYF.

This clone came up once. This chain connects TRBV15 to TRBJ1-1, with D perhaps TRBD1 (5 bases). CDR1 and CDR2 from the germline V gene are LNHNV and YYDKDF (reference sequence). V was trimmed by 0 bases and J by 3 bases, leaving 20 bases between them. This CDR3 is built from 18 residues. CDR3 nucleotides: TGTGCCACCAGCAGAGATTCCAGGTTGGGGGTAGGGGACACTGAAGCTTTCTTT. It specifies CATSRDSRLGVGDTEAFF.

This clone was observed a handful of times. V usage is TRBV5-4 and J usage is TRBJ1-1; TRBD1 might be the D (5 bases). CDR3 length: 13 residues. The V and J ends lost 4 bases and 9 bases respectively, with 16 bases between them. Germline V gene data show CDR1 as SGHNT and CDR2 as YYREEE (reference sequence). The CDR3 DNA reads TGTGCCAGCAGCGTAGGGACTATTGGACAAGCTTTCTTT. Encoded protein: CASSVGTIGQAFF.

This rearrangement joins TRBV6-6 to TRBJ1-1, with D uncertain. Germline V gives CDR1 MNHNY, CDR2 SVGAGI (reference sequence). The CDR3 loop spans 10 amino acids. The germline V and J ends were trimmed by 6 bases and 7 bases, with 6 bases remaining between them. The CDR3 spells CASRGIEAFF. The CDR3, as DNA: TGTGCCAGCAGGGGGATTGAAGCTTTCTTT.

The chain joins TRBV6-1 to TRBJ1-1, with TRBD1 identical over 7 bases. The ends lost 3 bases at V and 12 bases at J; junction bases unmatched: 4. Germline CDR1 is MNHNS and CDR2 is SASEGT. The CDR3 extends over 11 amino acids. DNA of the CDR3: TGTGCCAGCAGTGAGGACAGGCTGCCTTTCTTT. This encodes CASSEDRLPFF.

The chain employs TRBV30 and TRBJ1-4; 8 bases are shared with TRBD1. V was clipped by 2 bases and J by 8 bases; unmatched bases: 13. The CDR3 consists of 16 residues. From germline, CDR1 is GTSNPN and CDR2 SVGIG (reference sequence). The CDR3 coding sequence is TGTGCCTGGAGTCCTCCGATTGGACAGGGTAGAGAAAAACTGTTTTTT. It yields the protein CAWSPPIGQGREKLFF.

This clone has a handful of counts. The chain carries TRBV5-1 and TRBJ1-5, with D maybe TRBD1 (5 bases). From germline, CDR1 is SGHRS and CDR2 YFSETQ. The CDR3 is 15 amino acids. V was shortened by 2 bases and J by 7 bases, with 16 bases between the two germline ends. This chain's CDR3 is CASSFEPGKPQPQHF. The CDR3 DNA reads TGCGCCAGCAGCTTCGAACCAGGGAAGCCACAGCCCCAGCATTTT.

The chain is built from TRBV11-3 and TRBJ2-2; a weak D match, TRBD1 (6 bases). Trimming took off 1 base at V and 1 base at J, with 7 bases between the two ends. Germline loops: CDR1 SGHNT, CDR2 YENEEA. The CDR3 is 15 residues long. The CDR3 loop is CASSLGGQNTGELFF. The CDR3 DNA is TGTGCCAGCAGCTTAGGGGGACAGAACACCGGGGAGCTGTTTTTT.

The rearrangement joins TRBV21-1 to TRBJ2-1; the DNA was not compared with TRBD2, the D call given in the table. TRBV21-1 is flagged as a pseudogene. The CDR3 runs 14 residues. Here the CDR3 reads CASSKASGDNEQFF. The CDR3, as DNA: TGTGCCAGCAGCAAAGCAAGCGGGGACAATGAGCAGTTCTTC.